This T cell receptor (beta chain) originates from a study of STAT3 mutations in large granular lymphocyte leukemia. The assay was immunoSEQ multiplex PCR, and TCRdb's table has in-frame clones only and misses some. The sample includes roughly 2,000 clones, roughly 69% of them seen just once. Points on this clone: Its antigen is still unknown.

V was cut by 0 bases and J by 7 bases, with 15 bases left in between. The CDR3 is made up of 15 amino acids. The germline V gene has CDR1 ENHRY and CDR2 SYGVKD. Study-wide points: In T-cell large granular lymphocyte leukemia, about half of patients showed multiple immunodominant subclonotypes.

This receptor was taken from a man between 60 and 70 years old with T-cell large granular lymphocyte leukemia. Some clones in this sample may be carry-over from other donors' samples. This chain joins TRBV10-3 and TRBJ1-2, with D unresolved. The sequenced material came from peripheral blood mononuclear cells. This CDR3 is CAISESEVGGRGYTF. CDR3 sequence (DNA): TGTGCCATCAGTGAGTCGGAGGTAGGCGGCCGTGGCTACACCTTC.